This is a list of T cell receptor beta chains from one sample in a study of blood T cell repertoires in COVID-19. Some clones are missing from TCRdb's copy, which holds only in-frame ones; the method was immunoSEQ multiplex PCR. Of about 150,000 clones in the sample, approximately 83% were seen once. The sequenced sample was peripheral blood. The receptors here all came from a woman at least 80 years old with acute or convalescent COVID-19. CDR3s include the opening cysteine and the closing phenylalanine or tryptophan. D genes are given only for firm matches. Clone size is shown for a subset of rows, as once, few, many or a class of expanded clone.

V	J	size	D	DNA	CDR3
TRBV7-9	TRBJ1-3	.	.	TGTGCCAGCAGCTTAATCCAGGGCCAGGCTTTTTTTTCTGGAAACACCATATATTTT	CASSLIQGQAFFSGNTIYF
TRBV30	TRBJ1-6	.	.	TGTGCCTGGGGATTGGGAGACTCACCCCTCCACTTT	CAWGLGDSPLHF
TRBV28	TRBJ2-3	.	TRBD2	TGTGCCAGCACCAAAATCGGGGGGGCTGGAGATACGCAGTATTTT	CASTKIGGAGDTQYF
TRBV19	TRBJ2-3	.	TRBD2	TGTGCCAGTAGTCGTGGACTAGCGGGGGGGTCCACAGATACGCAGTATTTT	CASSRGLAGGSTDTQYF
TRBV9	TRBJ2-6	.	.	TGTGCCAGCAGCCGGGACATCCGTTTCTCTGGGGCCAACGTCCTGACTTTC	CASSRDIRFSGANVLTF
TRBV19	TRBJ2-4	.	TRBD2	TGTGCCAGTAGTATGGGAGGGACCCTAGCCAAAAACATTCAGTACTTC	CASSMGGTLAKNIQYF
TRBV19	TRBJ1-5	.	TRBD1	TGTGCCAGTAGCATAGGACAGGCCGAGGGGCAGCCCCAGCATTTT	CASSIGQAEGQPQHF
TRBV2	TRBJ1-2	.	.	TGTGCCAGCAGTGGACTGACCTATGGCTACACCTTC	CASSGLTYGYTF
TRBV14	TRBJ1-6	few	.	TGTGCCAGCAGCCCAGAGTATGAGGGGGCACCCCTCCACTTT	CASSPEYEGAPLHF
TRBV30	TRBJ2-7	.	.	TGTGCCTGGAGTGTACAAAGGAGCTACGAGCAGTACTTC	CAWSVQRSYEQYF
TRBV19	TRBJ1-5	.	TRBD1	TGTGCCAGTAGTATGACAGGGGTAGTTTATCAGCCCCAGCATTTT	CASSMTGVVYQPQHF